Below, 14 T cell receptor beta chains from the same sample are listed, as sequenced in a study of CD4 and CD8 cells across lung adenocarcinoma regions. One entry per CDR3 protein, called by TCRdb with MiXCR from the PCR reads. In the table there are 18,000 or so distinct CDR3 sequences, around 56% of which are singletons. Sequenced: CD8+ T cells from the center of a lung tumor. These receptors originate from a female donor with lung adenocarcinoma. The CD4 and CD8 labels of this study may be unreliable.

CDR3 protein: CASRGTGGRDPETQYF. The CDR3 nucleotides are TGCGCCAGCAGGGGGACCGGGGGCCGTGACCCAGAGACCCAGTACTTC. This chain joins TRBV10-2 and TRBJ2-5; D is tentatively TRBD1 or TRBD2 (6 bases each). The CDR3 length is 16 residues. V was cut by 6 bases and J by 4 bases, with 21 bases left in between. Looked up from germline, CDR1 is WSHSY and CDR2 is SAAADI.

The chain couples TRBV6-5 to TRBJ2-1; D unclear. The germline V gene encodes CDR1 MNHEY and CDR2 SVGAGI. With 6 bases removed from V and 5 bases from J, the gap between germline ends came to 14 bases. The CDR3 has 14 amino acids. CDR3 sequence: CASRFSGPHNEQFF. The CDR3 coding sequence is TGTGCCAGCAGATTCTCCGGGCCGCACAATGAGCAGTTCTTC.

The chain is built from TRBV6-5 and TRBJ2-1; D perhaps matches TRBD2 (6 bases). Trimming took off 1 base at V and 1 base at J, with 11 bases between the two ends. The length of the CDR3 is 16 residues. Germline V gene lookup returns CDR1 MNHEY and CDR2 SVGAGI. CDR3 DNA sequence: TGTGCCAGCAGTTACTACGGGAGAAAGTCCTACAATGAGCAGTTCTTC. This encodes CASSYYGRKSYNEQFF.

The chain is built from TRBV28 and TRBJ1-2; D is uncertain. CDR3 length: 12 residues. Per the germline V gene, CDR1 is MDHEN and CDR2 is SYDVKM. The V end lost 1 base, the J end lost 0 bases, and 0 bases lay between the germline ends. The CDR3 is CASSLSNYGYTF. CDR3 nucleotide sequence: TGTGCCAGCAGTTTATCTAACTATGGCTACACCTTC.

The V call is TRBV4-2, the J call TRBJ2-5, with TRBD2 identical over 11 bases. Per germline, CDR1 LGHNA and CDR2 YNFKEQ. With V trimmed by 2 bases and J by 4 bases, 6 bases remained unmatched. CDR3 length: 16 residues. The DNA for the CDR3 is TGTGCCAGCAGCCAACCACTAGCGGGAGAGGGAGAGACCCAGTACTTC. This codes for CASSQPLAGEGETQYF.

V and J are TRBV6-5 and TRBJ2-7; TRBD2 matches 12 bases. TRBJ2-5 explains the end of the DNA better; the J call may be wrong. CDR1 MNHEY and CDR2 SVGAGI come from the germline V gene. The CDR3 sequence is 15 residues long. CDR3 residues: CASSHGLAGSETQYF. CDR3 bases: TGTGCCAGCAGTCACGGACTAGCGGGATCGGAGACCCAGTACTTC.

This clonotype appeared once. V usage is TRBV6-1 and J usage is TRBJ2-3; D is undetermined. V was clipped by 7 bases and J by 1 base, with 9 bases between them. The CDR3 contains 13 residues. The germline V gene has CDR1 MNHNS and CDR2 SASEGT. The CDR3 nucleotides are TGTGCCAGCATTGTTACAGGCACAGATACGCAGTATTTT. This sequence encodes CASIVTGTDTQYF.

Points on this clonotype: One end of the junction fails to match germline, which may point to a read error. The chain has TRBV27 and TRBJ2-4; possible D gene TRBD1, 5 bases. This CDR3 region has 14 residues. Germline V CDR1 and CDR2: MNHEY, SMNVEV (reference sequence). CDR3 nucleotide sequence: TGTGGCAGCAGGGCGCTAGGAGCCAAAAATATGCAGTACTTT. Translation: CGSRALGAKNMQYF.

This clonotype was seen more than once but under ten times. CDR3 sequence (DNA): TGTGCCAGCAGGTCCCAGGGAGGCGAGCAGTTCTTC. It is translated as CASRSQGGEQFF. The V call is TRBV6-1, the J call TRBJ2-1, with a weak D call TRBD2 (6 bases). The CDR3 extends over 12 amino acids. Between the trimmed V and J ends, which lost 6 bases and 10 bases, there was a span of 13 bases. CDR1 and CDR2 from the germline V gene are MNHNS and SASEGT.

This clonotype was observed a handful of times. The chain couples TRBV27 to TRBJ2-5; tentative D call: TRBD2 (6 bases). Germline V lookup: CDR1 MNHEY, CDR2 SMNVEV (reference sequence). Trimming took 3 bases from V and 11 from J, leaving 16 bases between them. There are 13 residues in the CDR3. The DNA of the CDR3 is TGTGCCAGCAGTTTTAAGGCAGGCGGGGAGCAGTACTTC. Residues: CASSFKAGGEQYF.

This clonotype has ten or more counts. The rearrangement uses TRBV6-1 and TRBJ2-5; 12 positions match TRBD2. The germline V gene encodes CDR1 MNHNS and CDR2 SASEGT. V lost 2 bases and J lost 2; bases outside the gene matches: 0. The CDR3 consists of 15 residues. This chain's CDR3 is CASSELAGGQETQYF. The CDR3 DNA reads TGTGCCAGCAGTGAACTAGCGGGAGGGCAAGAGACCCAGTACTTC.

This clonotype was observed at least ten times. The chain recombines TRBV12-3 or TRBV12-4 with TRBJ2-1, with a tentative D call TRBD2 (6 bases). V was shortened by 11 bases and J by 7 bases, with 15 bases between the two germline ends. The CDR3 sequence is 12 residues long. Here the CDR3 reads CAGASEANEQFF. The CDR3 bases are TGTGCCGGGGCTAGCGAGGCGAATGAGCAGTTCTTC.

The V call is TRBV6-1, the J call TRBJ2-3; 11 bases are shared with TRBD2. The CDR3 covers 15 residues. V lost 2 bases, J lost 5 bases, and 3 bases stayed unmatched. Germline CDR1 is MNHNS and CDR2 is SASEGT. The CDR3 is CASSETSGSQDTQYF. CDR3 DNA sequence: TGTGCCAGCAGTGAAACTAGCGGGAGCCAAGATACGCAGTATTTT.

The V gene is TRBV6-1, the J gene TRBJ2-1; D possibly matches TRBD1 or TRBD2 (7 bases each). This CDR3 has 14 amino acids. The germline V and J ends were trimmed by 7 bases and 8 bases, with 18 bases remaining between them. The germline V gene has CDR1 MNHNS and CDR2 SASEGT. This chain's CDR3 is CASTGGGGWDEQFF. Written as DNA, the CDR3 is TGTGCCAGCACAGGGGGGGGGGGGTGGGATGAGCAGTTCTTC.